This is a list of T cell receptor beta chains from one sample in a study of vaccination effects on CD4 cells after COVID-19. The table came from immunoSEQ multiplex PCR; TCRdb's copy has only in-frame clones and leaves some out. The table lists 41,000 or so clones, around 68% of them singletons. Antigen specificity for these receptors is unknown. Sequences were derived from CD4+ T cells from PBMCs cultured with HCoV-OC43 spike peptides, sampled before COVID-19 vaccination. These receptors all come from a human donor who received a COVID-19 vaccine. Both conserved end residues are part of each CDR3. Each record gives: V gene, J gene, D gene, clone size, CDR3 DNA, CDR3 protein. The D gene is left open where the match is weak. Clone size is shown for a subset of rows, as once, few, many or a class of expanded clone.

v_call: TRBV4-3
j_call: TRBJ2-4
d_call: TRBD1
clone_size: -
cdr3_nt: TGCGCCAGCAGCCAATCCGGGACAGGGGGTTTAGCCAAAAACATTCAGTACTTC
cdr3_aa: CASSQSGTGGLAKNIQYF

v_call: TRBV30
j_call: TRBJ1-4
d_call: -
clone_size: -
cdr3_nt: TGTGCCTGGAGTCGCGGGACGAACGGTGAAAAACTGTTTTTT
cdr3_aa: CAWSRGTNGEKLFF

v_call: TRBV4-1
j_call: TRBJ2-6
d_call: -
clone_size: -
cdr3_nt: TGCGCCAGCAGCCAAGATGCGGAGGGTGCCTCTGGGGCCAACGTCCTGACTTTC
cdr3_aa: CASSQDAEGASGANVLTF

v_call: TRBV19
j_call: TRBJ2-3
d_call: TRBD2
clone_size: -
cdr3_nt: TGTGCCAGTAGTATAGGGAGCGGGAGAACGACAGATACGCAGTATTTT
cdr3_aa: CASSIGSGRTTDTQYF

v_call: TRBV12-3/TRBV12-4
j_call: TRBJ1-4
d_call: -
clone_size: -
cdr3_nt: TGTGCCACCACCCGGGGGGGAGGTGAAAAACTGTTTTTT
cdr3_aa: CATTRGGGEKLFF

v_call: TRBV14
j_call: TRBJ2-2
d_call: -
clone_size: -
cdr3_nt: TGTGCCAGCAGCCAAGTAAGGAACACCGGGGAGCTGTTTTTT
cdr3_aa: CASSQVRNTGELFF

v_call: TRBV7-9
j_call: TRBJ2-7
d_call: -
clone_size: -
cdr3_nt: TGTGCCAGCAGCTTAGGGGGTCAGGGGGGCGAGCAGTACTTC
cdr3_aa: CASSLGGQGGEQYF

v_call: TRBV5-1
j_call: TRBJ2-3
d_call: -
clone_size: -
cdr3_nt: TGCGCCAGCCAGACGGGCCCGAGCACAGATACGCAGTATTTT
cdr3_aa: CASQTGPSTDTQYF

v_call: TRBV18
j_call: TRBJ2-7
d_call: -
clone_size: -
cdr3_nt: TGTGCCAGCTCCCTGGAAGGAGAGCAGTACTTC
cdr3_aa: CASSLEGEQYF

v_call: TRBV4-3
j_call: TRBJ2-4
d_call: TRBD1
clone_size: -
cdr3_nt: TGCGCCAGCAGCCAAGGACGGGGCCAGGGGGCGAGGGGCAAAAACATTCAGTACTTC
cdr3_aa: CASSQGRGQGARGKNIQYF

v_call: TRBV7-2
j_call: TRBJ1-4
d_call: -
clone_size: -
cdr3_nt: TGTGCCAGCAGCCCCGAGGTAGGGGTGGGAACTAATGAAAAACTGTTTTTT
cdr3_aa: CASSPEVGVGTNEKLFF

v_call: TRBV27
j_call: TRBJ1-2
d_call: TRBD1
clone_size: few
cdr3_nt: TGTGCCAGCAGTTTAGGGACAGCCTATGGCTACACCTTC
cdr3_aa: CASSLGTAYGYTF

v_call: TRBV28
j_call: TRBJ1-2
d_call: TRBD1
clone_size: -
cdr3_nt: TGTGCCAGCAGTTTTCCTGGGACAGCAACGGGTGGCTACACCTTC
cdr3_aa: CASSFPGTATGGYTF

v_call: TRBV7-9
j_call: TRBJ2-7
d_call: -
clone_size: -
cdr3_nt: TGTGCCAGCAGCCGAAGCAGGGATTCCTACGAGCAGTACTTC
cdr3_aa: CASSRSRDSYEQYF

v_call: TRBV7-2
j_call: TRBJ1-2
d_call: TRBD1
clone_size: -
cdr3_nt: TGTGCCAGCAGCTTACCTAGACAGGGGGCGAATGGCTACACCTTC
cdr3_aa: CASSLPRQGANGYTF

v_call: TRBV28
j_call: TRBJ1-2
d_call: -
clone_size: few
cdr3_nt: TGTGCCAGCAGTCGGAACTATGGCTACACCTTC
cdr3_aa: CASSRNYGYTF

v_call: TRBV5-4
j_call: TRBJ2-3
d_call: TRBD2
clone_size: -
cdr3_nt: TGTGCCATTTGTCGGCGGGGGGAATCAGATACGCAGTATTTT
cdr3_aa: CAICRRGESDTQYF

v_call: TRBV6-5
j_call: TRBJ1-2
d_call: -
clone_size: -
cdr3_nt: TGTGCCAGCAGTTACTCTCCAGGAAACTATGGCTACACCTTC
cdr3_aa: CASSYSPGNYGYTF

v_call: TRBV14
j_call: TRBJ1-3
d_call: -
clone_size: once
cdr3_nt: TGTGCCAGCAGCCAAGTCGGGACGGCTGGAAACACCATATATTTT
cdr3_aa: CASSQVGTAGNTIYF

v_call: TRBV4-3
j_call: TRBJ1-5
d_call: -
clone_size: -
cdr3_nt: TGCGCCAGCAGCCAGAATAGCAATCAGCCCCAGCATTTT
cdr3_aa: CASSQNSNQPQHF

v_call: TRBV7-8
j_call: TRBJ1-5
d_call: TRBD1
clone_size: -
cdr3_nt: TGTGCCAGCAGCTTAGAGGGGCAGGGGGGTCAGCCCCAGCATTTT
cdr3_aa: CASSLEGQGGQPQHF

v_call: TRBV6-5
j_call: TRBJ1-1
d_call: -
clone_size: -
cdr3_nt: TGTGCCAGCAGTTACCTACGGAACACTGAAGCTTTCTTT
cdr3_aa: CASSYLRNTEAFF

v_call: TRBV20-1
j_call: TRBJ2-7
d_call: -
clone_size: few
cdr3_nt: TGCAGTGCTAGTTCGGAGGGTTACGAGCAGTACTTC
cdr3_aa: CSASSEGYEQYF

v_call: TRBV10-1
j_call: TRBJ2-7
d_call: TRBD2
clone_size: -
cdr3_nt: TGCGCCAGCTCAGGACCCCCGGGACTAGCGGGTGGGGAGCAGTACTTC
cdr3_aa: CASSGPPGLAGGEQYF

v_call: TRBV10-3
j_call: TRBJ1-3
d_call: -
clone_size: -
cdr3_nt: TGTGCCATCAGTGAGTTTTCGGGACCCACGACGCGAAACACCATATATTTT
cdr3_aa: CAISEFSGPTTRNTIYF

v_call: TRBV7-2
j_call: TRBJ2-5
d_call: TRBD1
clone_size: -
cdr3_nt: TGTGCCAGCAGCTTAGAGCTAGGACAGGGTGAGACCCAGTACTTC
cdr3_aa: CASSLELGQGETQYF

v_call: TRBV3-1/TRBV3-2
j_call: TRBJ1-1
d_call: -
clone_size: few
cdr3_nt: TGTGCCAGCAGCCAGGGGGGGCGGACTGAAGCTTTCTTT
cdr3_aa: CASSQGGRTEAFF

v_call: TRBV7-9
j_call: TRBJ2-1
d_call: -
clone_size: -
cdr3_nt: TGTGCCAGCAGTCCCATGGGACAAGTGGAAATCAATGAGCAGTTCTTC
cdr3_aa: CASSPMGQVEINEQFF

v_call: TRBV20-1
j_call: TRBJ2-7
d_call: -
clone_size: -
cdr3_nt: TGCAGTGCTAGTAGGGGCAGGGTTACATCCTACGAGCAGTACTTC
cdr3_aa: CSASRGRVTSYEQYF